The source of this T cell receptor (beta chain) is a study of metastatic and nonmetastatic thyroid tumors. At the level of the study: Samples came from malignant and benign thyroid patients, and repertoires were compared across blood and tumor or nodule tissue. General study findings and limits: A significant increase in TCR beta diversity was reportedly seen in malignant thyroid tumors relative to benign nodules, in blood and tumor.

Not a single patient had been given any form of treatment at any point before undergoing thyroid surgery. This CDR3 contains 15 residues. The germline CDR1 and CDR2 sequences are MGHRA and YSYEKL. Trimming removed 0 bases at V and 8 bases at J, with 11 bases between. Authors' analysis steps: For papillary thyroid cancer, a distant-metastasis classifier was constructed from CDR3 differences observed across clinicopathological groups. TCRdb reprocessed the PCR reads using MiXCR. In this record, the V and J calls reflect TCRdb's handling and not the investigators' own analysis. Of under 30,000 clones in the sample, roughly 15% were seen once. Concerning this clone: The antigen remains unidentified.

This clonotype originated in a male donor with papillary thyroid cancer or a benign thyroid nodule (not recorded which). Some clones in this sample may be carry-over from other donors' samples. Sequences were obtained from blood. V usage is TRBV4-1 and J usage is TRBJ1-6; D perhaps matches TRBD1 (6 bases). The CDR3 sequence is CASSQEVTGDSPLHF. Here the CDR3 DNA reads TGCGCCAGCAGCCAAGAAGTGACAGGTGATTCACCCCTCCACTTT.